This T cell receptor beta chain was captured in a study of blood T cell repertoires in COVID-19. Repertoires were generated with immunoSEQ multiplex PCR, while TCRdb's copy carries only in-frame clones and drops some. The sample holds roughly 410,000 clones, approximately 89% seen once. The CDR3 loop spans 13 amino acids. V was pared by 4 bases and J by 8 bases, with 6 bases of the junction left unmatched. Per germline, CDR1 KGHSH and CDR2 LQKENI. The chain recombines TRBV18 with TRBJ1-2; the match to TRBD1 covers 8 bases. The TCR was taken from a woman in her fifties or sixties with COVID-19, enrolled during active disease. The sequenced material came from peripheral blood. The CDR3 region has the DNA TGTGCCAGCTCACGATTACAGGGGGAAGGCTACACCTTC. This codes for CASSRLQGEGYTF.